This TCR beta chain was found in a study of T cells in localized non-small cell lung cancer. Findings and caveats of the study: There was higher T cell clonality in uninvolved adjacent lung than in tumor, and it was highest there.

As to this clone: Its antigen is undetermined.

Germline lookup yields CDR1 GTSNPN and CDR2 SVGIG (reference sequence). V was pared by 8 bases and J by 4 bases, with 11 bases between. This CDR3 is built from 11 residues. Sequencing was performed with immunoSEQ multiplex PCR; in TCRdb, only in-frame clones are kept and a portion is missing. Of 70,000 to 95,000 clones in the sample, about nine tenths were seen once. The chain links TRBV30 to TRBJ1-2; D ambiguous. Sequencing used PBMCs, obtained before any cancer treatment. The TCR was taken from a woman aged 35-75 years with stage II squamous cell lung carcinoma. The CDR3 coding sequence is TGTGCCGTGGACCTGTTCTATGGCTACACCTTC. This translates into CAVDLFYGYTF.